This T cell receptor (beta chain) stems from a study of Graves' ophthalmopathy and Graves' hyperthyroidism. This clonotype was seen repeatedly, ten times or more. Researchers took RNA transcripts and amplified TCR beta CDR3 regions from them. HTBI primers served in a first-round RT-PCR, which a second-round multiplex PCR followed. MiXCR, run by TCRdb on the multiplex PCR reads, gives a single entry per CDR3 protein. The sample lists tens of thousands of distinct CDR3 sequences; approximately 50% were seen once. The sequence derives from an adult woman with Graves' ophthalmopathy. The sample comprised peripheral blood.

The CDR3 is CASSPPGQVYGYTF. The CDR3 bases are TGCGCCAGCAGCCCCCCGGGACAGGTCTATGGCTACACCTTC. V and J are TRBV4-1 and TRBJ1-2, with 8 positions matching TRBD1. The CDR3 runs 14 residues. Germline trimming cut 4 bases from V and 4 bases from J; bases unmatched to any gene: 5. The V gene's germline CDR1 is MGHRA and CDR2 YSYEKL.